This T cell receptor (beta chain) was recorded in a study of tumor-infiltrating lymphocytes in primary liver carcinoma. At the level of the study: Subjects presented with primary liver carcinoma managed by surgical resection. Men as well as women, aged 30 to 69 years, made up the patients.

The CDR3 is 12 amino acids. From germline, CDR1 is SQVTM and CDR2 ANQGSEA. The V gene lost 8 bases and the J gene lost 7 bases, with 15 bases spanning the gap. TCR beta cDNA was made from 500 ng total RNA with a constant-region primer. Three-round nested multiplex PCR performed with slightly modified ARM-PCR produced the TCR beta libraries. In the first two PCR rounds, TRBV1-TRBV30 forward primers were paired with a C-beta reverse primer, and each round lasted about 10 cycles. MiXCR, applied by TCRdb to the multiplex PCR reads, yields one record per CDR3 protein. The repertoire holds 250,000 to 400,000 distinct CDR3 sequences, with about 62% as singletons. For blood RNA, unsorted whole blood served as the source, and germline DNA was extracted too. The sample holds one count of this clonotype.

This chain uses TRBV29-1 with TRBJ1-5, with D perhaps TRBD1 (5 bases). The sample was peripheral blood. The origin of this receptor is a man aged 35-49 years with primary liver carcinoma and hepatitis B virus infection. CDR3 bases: TGCAGCATTGGGGGGGTGAACCAGCCCCAGCATTTT. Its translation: CSIGGVNQPQHF.